The 27 T cell receptor beta chains listed next were all sequenced from one sample in a study of blood T cell repertoires in COVID-19. Generated by immunoSEQ multiplex PCR, the TCRdb table keeps only in-frame clones and is missing some. The sample lists around 26,000 clones; more than 80% were seen once. Sequenced sample: peripheral blood. The receptors here all came from a human donor in a cohort sampled during active COVID-19.

The chain carries TRBV11-2 and TRBJ1-2; the D is unclear. CDR3 size: 15 residues. The V gene's germline CDR1 is SGHAT and CDR2 FQNNGV. The V gene lost 3 bases and the J gene lost 6 bases, with 17 bases spanning the gap. CDR3 DNA sequence: TGTGCCAGCAGCTTCACCCGACCAGTTAGCCATGGCTACACCTTC. Encoded protein: CASSFTRPVSHGYTF. Full variable domain (rest looked up from reference TRBV11-2 and TRBJ1-2): EAGVAQSPRYKIIEKRQSVAFWCNPISGHATLYWYQQILGQGPKLLIQFQNNGVVDDSQLPKDRFSAERLKGVDSTLKIQPAKLEDSAVYLCASSFTRPVSHGYTFGSGTRLTVV.

The count of this clone is one. V gene TRBV3-1 (or the pseudogene TRBV3-2) combines with J gene TRBJ1-4, with D unclear. The V end was cut by 0 bases, the J end by 13 bases, with 9 bases between. The germline V gene has CDR1 LGHDT and CDR2 YNNKEL (reference sequence). The CDR3 contains 12 residues. DNA for the CDR3: TGTGCCAGCAGCCAAGAAGGAGGACTACTGTTTTTT. This sequence encodes CASSQEGGLLFF.

This clone has just a few counts. V is TRBV7-3 and J is TRBJ1-6, with TRBD1 matching over 9 bases. The ends lost 3 bases at V and 4 bases at J; junction bases unmatched: 7. The CDR3 spans 17 residues. The germline V gene has CDR1 SGHTA and CDR2 FQGTGA. The CDR3 sequence is CASSLGLDRGYNSPLHF. CDR3 sequence (DNA): TGTGCCAGCAGCTTGGGGTTGGACAGGGGTTATAATTCACCCCTCCACTTT.

The V gene is TRBV6-2 or TRBV6-3, the J gene TRBJ2-5, with D perhaps TRBD2 (5 bases). CDR3 length equals 14 residues. Germline assignment: CDR1 MNHEY and CDR2 SVGEGT. V gave up 2 bases and J gave up 4 bases, with 11 bases separating them. CDR3 nucleotides: TGTGCCAGCAGTTACCTACCTGAGGGAGAGACCCAGTACTTC. It codes for CASSYLPEGETQYF.

The V call is TRBV27, the J call TRBJ2-1; TRBD2 aligns across 13 bases. Germline CDR1 reads MNHEY; CDR2 reads SMNVEV (reference sequence). CDR3 length: 16 amino acids. With V trimmed by 6 bases and J by 9 bases, 11 bases remained unmatched. The CDR3 protein is CASRGLAGSVGVEQFF. The DNA for the CDR3 is TGTGCCAGCAGGGGACTAGCGGGGTCCGTTGGAGTTGAGCAGTTCTTC.

This chain joins TRBV5-4 and TRBJ2-3, with 7 bases aligning to TRBD2. Germline CDR1 SGHNT, CDR2 YYREEE (reference sequence). The CDR3 extends over 15 amino acids. Germline trimming cut 2 bases from V and 6 bases from J; bases unmatched to any gene: 9. As DNA, the CDR3 is TGTGCCAGCAGCTTTCGGGAGGCCCAAAGGGATACGCAGTATTTT. Its translation: CASSFREAQRDTQYF. The full variable domain, in which reference TRBV5-4 and TRBJ2-3 provide the parts outside the CDR3, is ETGVTQSPTHLIKTRGQQVTLRCSSQSGHNTVSWYQQALGQGPQFIFQYYREEENGRGNFPPRFSGLQFPNYSSELNVNALELDDSALYLCASSFREAQRDTQYFGPGTRLTVL.

The chain has TRBV5-1 and TRBJ1-5, with D uncertain. Germline CDR1 and CDR2: SGHRS and YFSETQ. The CDR3 loop spans 13 amino acids. With 1 base removed from V and 5 bases from J, the gap between germline ends came to 7 bases. In nucleotides, the CDR3 is TGCGCCAGCAGCTTGTACGGGGATCAGCCCCAGCATTTT. This translates into CASSLYGDQPQHF. The complete variable domain, with remaining parts taken from reference TRBV5-1 and TRBJ1-5, reads KAGVTQTPRYLIKTRGQQVTLSCSPISGHRSVSWYQQTPGQGLQFLFEYFSETQRNKGNFPGRFSGRQFSNSRSEMNVSTLELGDSALYLCASSLYGDQPQHFGDGTRLSIL.

The gene calls are TRBV5-4 and TRBJ2-5; TRBD2 is a possible D gene (6 bases). The CDR3 is made up of 14 amino acids. Germline CDR1 is SGHNT and CDR2 is YYREEE (reference sequence). Between the trimmed V and J ends, which lost 6 bases and 1 base, there was a span of 13 bases. The CDR3: CASTSGSVQETQYF. Written as DNA, the CDR3 is TGTGCCAGCACCTCCGGGAGCGTCCAAGAGACCCAGTACTTC. The whole variable domain, remainder taken from reference TRBV5-4 and TRBJ2-5, is ETGVTQSPTHLIKTRGQQVTLRCSSQSGHNTVSWYQQALGQGPQFIFQYYREEENGRGNFPPRFSGLQFPNYSSELNVNALELDDSALYLCASTSGSVQETQYFGPGTRLLVL.

The genes are TRBV4-1 and TRBJ2-5, with 7 bases that match TRBD1. The CDR3 contains 13 residues. Trimming took 2 bases from V and 5 from J; bases not matched to a gene: 2. Per the germline V gene, CDR1 is MGHRA and CDR2 is YSYEKL. The CDR3 spells CASSQRGRETQYF. The CDR3, as DNA: TGCGCCAGCAGCCAAAGGGGGCGGGAGACCCAGTACTTC.

V usage is TRBV9 and J usage is TRBJ2-5, with D unresolved. The CDR3 loop spans 12 amino acids. The germline V and J ends were trimmed by 3 bases and 3 bases, with 6 bases remaining between them. Germline values: CDR1 SGDLS, CDR2 YYNGEE. The CDR3 DNA sequence: TGTGCCAGCAGCGCTCGGGAAGAGACCCAGTACTTC. Encoded protein: CASSAREETQYF.

The V call is TRBV5-1, the J call TRBJ1-2; D is ambiguous. Germline CDR1 and CDR2: SGHRS and YFSETQ. V lost 1 base, J lost 4 bases, and 11 bases lay in between. The CDR3 has 14 amino acids. The CDR3 DNA follows: TGCGCCAGCAGCTTGCAGGAGGGTAGCTATGGCTACACCTTC. As protein: CASSLQEGSYGYTF.

This chain links TRBV19 with TRBJ1-3; D not certain. Trimming stripped 5 bases from V and 2 bases from J, with 13 bases between. Germline V CDR1 and CDR2: LNHDA, SQIVND (reference sequence). The CDR3 is 15 residues long. The CDR3 spells CASSRGGSTGNTIYF. CDR3 nucleotide sequence: TGTGCCAGTAGTCGAGGAGGAAGTACTGGAAACACCATATATTTT.

The chain carries TRBV5-5 and TRBJ1-4; TRBD1 agrees at 9 bases. CDR1 and CDR2 from the germline V gene are SGHKS and YYEKEE (reference sequence). The CDR3 spans 17 residues. V was pared by 0 bases and J by 7 bases, with 10 bases of the junction left unmatched. The CDR3 region is CASSLEQGAGNGEKLFF. The CDR3 coding sequence is TGTGCCAGCAGCTTGGAACAGGGGGCAGGGAACGGTGAAAAACTGTTTTTT. Full variable domain (rest looked up from reference TRBV5-5 and TRBJ1-4): DAGVTQSPTHLIKTRGQQVTLRCSPISGHKSVSWYQQVLGQGPQFIFQYYEKEERGRGNFPDRFSARQFPNYSSELNVNALLLGDSALYLCASSLEQGAGNGEKLFFGSGTQLSVL.

This clone has only a few counts. The chain combines TRBV12-3 or TRBV12-4 with TRBJ1-3; D gene ambiguous. V lost 3 bases and J 4 bases, leaving 7 bases between the germline ends. The CDR3 has 13 amino acids. The CDR3 region is CASSFQAGNTIYF. DNA for the CDR3: TGTGCCAGCAGTTTCCAGGCGGGAAACACCATATATTTT.

This rearrangement joins TRBV4-3 to TRBJ1-1, with a tentative D call TRBD1 (6 bases). Germline CDR1 and CDR2: LGHNA and YSLEER. This CDR3 has 13 amino acids. V was pared by 1 base and J by 6 bases, with 9 bases between. In DNA form, the CDR3 reads TGCGCCAGCAGCCAAGGGACAGTAGCTGAAGCTTTCTTT. Its translation: CASSQGTVAEAFF.

The rearrangement uses TRBV7-8 and TRBJ1-1; no reliable D call. CDR1 SGHVS and CDR2 FQNEAQ come from the germline V gene. V was shortened by 2 bases and J by 7 bases, with 17 bases between the two germline ends. CDR3 length: 15 residues. Here the CDR3 reads CASSLSLLVAVEAFF. CDR3 nucleotides: TGTGCCAGCAGCTTAAGTTTGTTGGTGGCAGTTGAAGCTTTCTTT. The variable domain in full, completed from reference TRBV7-8 and TRBJ1-1, reads GAGVSQSPRYKVAKRGQDVALRCDPISGHVSLFWYQQALGQGPEFLTYFQNEAQLDKSGLPSDRFFAERPEGSVSTLKIQRTQQEDSAVYLCASSLSLLVAVEAFFGQGTRLTVV.

The sample holds one count of this clone. The CDR3 here is CASSPGDTNEKLFF. The CDR3 DNA reads TGTGCCAGCAGCCCGGGTGACACTAATGAAAAACTGTTTTTT. This rearrangement joins TRBV9 to TRBJ1-4, with no clear D. Germline V lookup: CDR1 SGDLS, CDR2 YYNGEE. V lost 4 bases and J lost 2, with 9 bases in between. This CDR3 contains 14 residues.

The rearrangement joins TRBV28 to TRBJ1-5; D remains ambiguous. CDR3 length: 12 residues. V was clipped by 4 bases and J by 11 bases, with 12 bases between them. Germline-derived CDR1 and CDR2 are MDHEN and SYDVKM. CDR3 region: CASSSPVESQHF. The CDR3 DNA sequence: TGTGCCAGCAGTTCCCCCGTCGAGTCCCAGCATTTT.

This rearrangement joins TRBV4-2 to TRBJ2-3; D is unresolved. Germline V gives CDR1 LGHNA, CDR2 YNFKEQ. Between the trimmed V and J ends, which lost 0 bases and 0 bases, there was a span of 13 bases. CDR3 length equals 17 residues. CDR3 region: CASSQEFGGASTDTQYF. The CDR3 DNA sequence: TGTGCCAGCAGCCAAGAGTTCGGTGGAGCTAGCACAGATACGCAGTATTTT.

V gene TRBV4-1 combines with J gene TRBJ2-1; TRBD2 agrees at 9 bases. This CDR3 contains 16 residues. Unmatched junction bases numbered 6, after V lost 0 bases and J lost 6 bases. Germline lookup yields CDR1 MGHRA and CDR2 YSYEKL. CDR3 loop: CASSQEGRGGLNEQFF. Here the CDR3 DNA reads TGCGCCAGCAGCCAAGAGGGGCGGGGGGGCCTCAATGAGCAGTTCTTC.

The chain uses TRBV5-1 and TRBJ2-7; the match to TRBD2 covers 8 bases. The V segment lost 3 bases and the J segment 5 bases; nucleotides outside the gene matches: 13. Per germline, CDR1 SGHRS and CDR2 YFSETQ. The CDR3 is 16 residues long. CDR3 DNA: TGCGCCAGCAGCTCGGCCACTAGCGGTGGCGTGAACGAGCAGTACTTC. This translates into CASSSATSGGVNEQYF.

The chain is built from TRBV18 and TRBJ2-5; D might be TRBD1 (6 bases). V was clipped by 3 bases and J by 2 bases, with 10 bases between them. The CDR3 has 14 amino acids. Germline V gene lookup returns CDR1 KGHSH and CDR2 LQKENI. CDR3 in amino acids: CASSPSGQQETQYF. CDR3 DNA sequence: TGTGCCAGCTCACCGTCGGGACAACAAGAGACCCAGTACTTC.

This sequence joins TRBV30 and TRBJ1-6; D is uncertain. This CDR3 contains 16 residues. V was pared by 0 bases and J by 3 bases, with 12 bases between. Germline lookup yields CDR1 GTSNPN and CDR2 SVGIG (reference sequence). The CDR3 DNA reads as TGTGCCTGGAGTGTACTTGACGGGTTCTATAATTCACCCCTCCACTTT. This translates into CAWSVLDGFYNSPLHF.

The chain has TRBV28 and TRBJ1-3; TRBD1 agrees at 7 bases. The CDR3 has 16 residues. Germline V lookup: CDR1 MDHEN, CDR2 SYDVKM. J was trimmed by 0 bases and V by 5 bases; bases with no gene match: 7. This CDR3 reads CASSPGTVFSGNTIYF. The CDR3 bases are TGTGCCAGCAGTCCCGGGACAGTCTTCTCTGGAAACACCATATATTTT.

V and J are TRBV7-2 and TRBJ1-6, with D hard to call. The CDR3 is 16 residues long. Deletions cut 7 bases from V and 8 bases from J, with 21 bases between. CDR1 is SGHTA and CDR2 is FQGNSA in the germline V gene. CDR3: CASTGGQERLYSPLHF. In nucleotides, the CDR3 is TGTGCCAGCACTGGAGGGCAGGAAAGACTTTATTCACCCCTCCACTTT.

The chain has TRBV10-3 and TRBJ1-4, with D perhaps matching TRBD1 (5 bases). Per germline, CDR1 ENHRY and CDR2 SYGVKD. Trimming took 8 bases from V and 3 from J, leaving 10 bases between them. This CDR3 region has 13 residues. CDR3 sequence (DNA): TGTGCCATCCAGGGTTCTTCTAATGAAAAACTGTTTTTT. Translation: CAIQGSSNEKLFF.

The rearrangement links TRBV12-3 or TRBV12-4 to TRBJ1-5; D perhaps matches TRBD1 (5 bases). The CDR3 is made up of 13 amino acids. V shed 6 bases and J shed 7 bases, with 13 bases lying between them. CDR3 sequence (DNA): TGTGCCAGCAGACGGGGGGAGGGACAGCCCCAGCATTTT. This sequence encodes CASRRGEGQPQHF.